This T cell receptor (beta chain) was retrieved from a study of technical replicates of blood from a handful of donors. CDR1 is SGHVS, CDR2 FNYEAQ, per germline. This CDR3 has 17 amino acids. Germline trimming cut 5 bases from V and 4 bases from J; bases unmatched to any gene: 10. Method: immunoSEQ multiplex PCR; TCRdb's copy keeps in-frame clones and lacks some. There are 60,000 to 80,000 clones in the sample; approximately 89% occur only once, and 4.5% to 5% lies in the top ten. The TCR originated in a human donor in good health. Some clones in this sample may be carry-over from other donors' samples. Material: PBMCs. The genes are TRBV7-6 and TRBJ2-6, with TRBD1 identical over 8 bases. The CDR3 is CASSPRQGLAGANVLTF. CDR3 sequence (DNA): TGTGCCAGCAGCCCCCGACAGGGGTTAGCCGGGGCCAACGTCCTGACTTTC.